Presented here are 4 T cell receptor beta chains from one specimen sequenced in a study of blood T cell repertoires in COVID-19. Libraries were prepared by immunoSEQ multiplex PCR; TCRdb keeps only in-frame clonotypes and omits some of them. The table shows under 150,000 clones, with around 88% occurring only once. The sample was PBMCs or T cells enriched from blood (not recorded which). These receptors originate from a woman in her fifties or sixties who had recovered from COVID-19.

The CDR3 DNA sequence: TGTGCCAGCAGCCAAGGGACTAGCGGCCAAGAGACCCAGTACTTC. This encodes CASSQGTSGQETQYF. V usage is TRBV4-2 and J usage is TRBJ2-5, with 10 bases fitting TRBD2. CDR1 is LGHNA and CDR2 is YNFKEQ in the germline V gene. CDR3 length: 15 amino acids. With 1 base clipped from V and 1 base from J, the junction kept 0 bases outside the gene matches.

This clone was counted between two and nine times. The sample has other DNA sequences that encode this CDR3 too. V gene TRBV19 combines with J gene TRBJ2-2, with a possible D match to TRBD2 (6 bases). Germline CDR1 reads LNHDA; CDR2 reads SQIVND (reference sequence). The CDR3 is made up of 14 amino acids. With 3 bases removed from V and 3 bases from J, the gap between germline ends came to 8 bases. The CDR3 sequence: CASSMGGHTGELFF. Here the CDR3 DNA reads TGTGCCAGTAGTATGGGGGGACACACCGGGGAGCTGTTTTTT.

The chain links TRBV27 to TRBJ2-1, with D perhaps matching TRBD2 (7 bases). This CDR3 spans 14 amino acids. V lost 8 bases and J 8 bases, leaving 19 bases between the germline ends. In germline, CDR1 is MNHEY, CDR2 SMNVEV (reference sequence). The CDR3 bases are TGTGCCAGCTCCCTGGCGGGGGCCCCCGATGAGCAGTTCTTC. Protein sequence: CASSLAGAPDEQFF.

The chain couples TRBV30 to TRBJ1-2; D gene uncertain. V was shortened by 0 bases and J by 5 bases, with 16 bases between the two germline ends. The CDR3 runs 15 residues. Germline CDR1 is GTSNPN and CDR2 is SVGIG (reference sequence). For the CDR3, the DNA is TGTGCCTGGAGTGTACCGGGGTCGATGAGGTATGGCTACACCTTC. Its protein is CAWSVPGSMRYGYTF.